These T cell receptor beta chains were read from a single sample in a study of CD8 T cells in ankylosing spondylitis. TCRdb independently ran MiXCR on the 5' RACE reads; one entry per CDR3 protein. The sample consists of 200,000 to 300,000 distinct CDR3 sequences, 10% to 13% of them appearing once. The specimen was blood, either unsorted or a sorted T cell fraction (not recorded which). The receptor set was obtained from a male donor with ankylosing spondylitis or in good health (not recorded which). The CDR3 runs from the conserved cysteine through the conserved F or W. A D gene is named only where the DNA matches it firmly. Rows give clone size only sometimes, using once, few, many, or a class for an expanded clone.

d_gene | j_gene | abundance | v_gene | CDR3nt | CDR3aa
NA | TRBJ2-7 | NA | TRBV5-1 | TGCGCCAGCAGCTTGGGTCAGCTGTCTGACGAGCAGTACTTC | CASSLGQLSDEQYF
NA | TRBJ2-1 | many | TRBV6-2/TRBV6-3 | TGTGCCAGCAGTTACGCGGGCGTGGAGTTCTTC | CASSYAGVEFF
NA | TRBJ1-3 | NA | TRBV12-3/TRBV12-4 | TGTGCCAGCAGTCCCCGGAGAGGCTCTGGAAACACCATATATTTT | CASSPRRGSGNTIYF
TRBD2 | TRBJ2-1 | many | TRBV20-1 | TGCAGTGCTCCACTAGCGGGAGTCTACAATGAGCAGTTCTTC | CSAPLAGVYNEQFF
TRBD2 | TRBJ2-3 | many | TRBV20-1 | TGCAGTGCTAGCCGACTAGCGGGGGGTGGGACAGATACGCAGTATTTT | CSASRLAGGGTDTQYF
TRBD2 | TRBJ2-3 | NA | TRBV3-1 | TGTGCCACCACCCAATATCTAGCGGGAACAGATACGCAGTATTTT | CATTQYLAGTDTQYF
NA | TRBJ1-1 | NA | TRBV20-1 | TGCAGTGCTAGAGGGGGGGGCGCTGGTGGATTTAACACTGAAGCTTTCTTT | CSARGGGAGGFNTEAFF
NA | TRBJ2-5 | NA | TRBV11-2 | TGTGCCAGCAGCTCCCTCTATGAGCCCAGGAAGACCCAGTACTTC | CASSSLYEPRKTQYF
NA | TRBJ1-2 | many | TRBV11-2 | TGTGCCAGCAGCGGCCTTAACTATGGCTACACCTTC | CASSGLNYGYTF
NA | TRBJ2-7 | many | TRBV27 | TGTGCCAGCATTGCCAGCGGAGCCTCCTACGAGCAGTACTTC | CASIASGASYEQYF
TRBD2 | TRBJ2-1 | NA | TRBV6-1 | TGTGCCAGCAGCATTTCTAGCGGGCCGGCGGTTGAGCAGTTCTTC | CASSISSGPAVEQFF
TRBD2 | TRBJ2-7 | many | TRBV5-1 | TGCGCCAGCAGCGCCTCCCTAGCGGGGGGATCCTACGAGCAGTACTTC | CASSASLAGGSYEQYF
TRBD2 | TRBJ2-5 | many | TRBV4-2 | TGTGCCAGCAGCCCTGGGACTAGCGGGGGGAAAGAGACCCAGTACTTC | CASSPGTSGGKETQYF
NA | TRBJ2-3 | many | TRBV7-2 | TGTGCCAGCACGGGACGAGGGTGGCGTAGCACAGATACGCAGTATTTT | CASTGRGWRSTDTQYF
TRBD2 | TRBJ2-1 | many | TRBV10-3 | TGTGCCATCAGTGAACCTAGTGGTAGCGGGGCCCTCTCCTACAATGAGCAGTTCTTC | CAISEPSGSGALSYNEQFF
NA | TRBJ1-5 | NA | TRBV12-3/TRBV12-4 | TGTGCCAGCAGTTTGGATAGCGGTCAGCCCCAGCATTTT | CASSLDSGQPQHF
TRBD1 | TRBJ1-4 | many | TRBV20-1 | TGCAGTGCTCGTCAGGGGGTAAATGAAAAACTGTTTTTT | CSARQGVNEKLFF
NA | TRBJ1-1 | many | TRBV30 | TGTGCCTGGATAGGTGGTCTTTTGAACACTGAAGCTTTCTTT | CAWIGGLLNTEAFF
TRBD2 | TRBJ2-7 | many | TRBV5-1 | TGCGCCAGCAGCTTGGAACGGGGGGCGAGTAGCGGGAGCAACCACGAGCAGTACTTC | CASSLERGASSGSNHEQYF
TRBD1 | TRBJ1-2 | few | TRBV20-1 | TGCAGTGCTATACCGGGACAGGGGAAGGGCTATGGCTACACCTTC | CSAIPGQGKGYGYTF
NA | TRBJ2-2 | many | TRBV6-5 | TGTGCCAGCAGTTACTCCGCGGGAAGTACCGGGGAGCTGTTTTTT | CASSYSAGSTGELFF
NA | TRBJ2-5 | NA | TRBV21-1 | TGTGCCAGCAGCAATCACAGGTCCGGTAGTCAAGAGACCCAGTACTTC | CASSNHRSGSQETQYF
NA | TRBJ1-2 | many | TRBV5-1 | TGCGCCAGCAGACGCGAGACTACCTCTAACTATGGCTACACCTTC | CASRRETTSNYGYTF
TRBD2 | TRBJ2-1 | many | TRBV20-1 | TGCAGTGCTGACAAAACTAGCGGGAGGAGAAATGAGCAGTTCTTC | CSADKTSGRRNEQFF
NA | TRBJ1-1 | many | TRBV28 | TGTGCCAGCAGGGACACAGGGAGGGACACTGAAGCTTTCTTT | CASRDTGRDTEAFF
TRBD1 | TRBJ1-1 | many | TRBV10-3 | TGTGCCATCACCTCGGGACAGGGAAGCACTGAAGCTTTCTTT | CAITSGQGSTEAFF
TRBD1 | TRBJ2-5 | NA | TRBV5-1 | TGCGCCAGCAGCTTGCTCAGGGACAGGACAAAAGAGACCCAGTACTTC | CASSLLRDRTKETQYF
TRBD2 | TRBJ2-7 | many | TRBV6-1 | TGTGCCAGCAGCCCCTCTCCCGGGACTAGCGTCAGCCGCTCCTACGAGCAGTACTTC | CASSPSPGTSVSRSYEQYF
NA | TRBJ1-1 | NA | TRBV6-1 | TGTGCCAGCAGCCCCCAGGGTAGGAGCACTGAAGCTTTCTTT | CASSPQGRSTEAFF
NA | TRBJ1-6 | many | TRBV12-3/TRBV12-4 | TGTGCCAGCAGTTCGGGGGGCGCGGGGAATTCACCCCTCCACTTT | CASSSGGAGNSPLHF
NA | TRBJ2-7 | many | TRBV7-2 | TGTGCCAGCAGCTCGGGATCAGTGCCCTACGAGCAGTACTTC | CASSSGSVPYEQYF
NA | TRBJ2-7 | many | TRBV28 | TGTGCCAGCAGTTTAATGACAGATTCCTACGAGCAGTACTTC | CASSLMTDSYEQYF
TRBD2 | TRBJ2-7 | many | TRBV13 | TGTGCCAGCAGCATTAGCGGGAGCGGTTACTACGAGCAGTACTTC | CASSISGSGYYEQYF
TRBD1 | TRBJ1-1 | many | TRBV5-1 | TGCGCCAGTCTGGGACAGATGAACACTGAAGCTTTCTTT | CASLGQMNTEAFF
NA | TRBJ2-5 | few | TRBV3-1 | TGTGCCAGCAGCCCTAATCAGGGGGGCGAGACCCAGTACTTC | CASSPNQGGETQYF
NA | TRBJ2-5 | few | TRBV30 | TGTGCCTGGAGGGGTCTTCAAGAGACCCAGTACTTC | CAWRGLQETQYF
NA | TRBJ1-5 | many | TRBV18 | TGTGCCAGCTCACTTGGGACCGGGATTGAATATCAGCCCCAGCATTTT | CASSLGTGIEYQPQHF
TRBD2 | TRBJ2-2 | many | TRBV5-1 | TGCGCCAGCCGAACTAGCGGGAGCACCGGGGAGCTGTTTTTT | CASRTSGSTGELFF
TRBD2 | TRBJ2-1 | many | TRBV20-1 | TGCAGTGCTAGATACCAAGGGAGTCGGGTTAGCGGGGGGGCCGTCTACAATGAGCAGTTCTTC | CSARYQGSRVSGGAVYNEQFF
NA | TRBJ2-3 | many | TRBV10-2 | TGCGCCAGCAGTGAGTTCGCTAGCAGCACAGATACGCAGTATTTT | CASSEFASSTDTQYF
NA | TRBJ2-7 | NA | TRBV12-5 | TGTGCTAGTGGTTTATACAGGACCTCCTACGAGCAGTACTTC | CASGLYRTSYEQYF
NA | TRBJ1-1 | NA | TRBV11-2 | TGTGCCAGCAGCTTCCATAGCACTGAAGCTTTCTTT | CASSFHSTEAFF